This T cell receptor (beta chain) is drawn from a study of siplizumab effects on memory and regulatory T cells. General study findings and limits: Alloreactive sequences traceable to unstimulated CD4+ memory cells were significantly reduced by siplizumab. Naive T cells looked more diverse than memory cells and looked like major alloresponse contributors.

This CDR3 contains 15 residues. Germline CDR1 SGHRS, CDR2 YFSETQ. J gave up 3 bases and V 4 bases, and 6 bases lay outside the gene matches. Data came from immunoSEQ multiplex PCR; TCRdb stores just in-frame clones and leaves some out. The table lists over 80,000 clones, approximately 88% of them singletons. For this clone: Its antigen remains unknown.

The source of this sequence is a human donor in good health. The chain joins TRBV5-1 to TRBJ1-2, with 10 bases aligning to TRBD1. Source material: Tregs sorted from blood. CDR3 residues: CASSGGQGGDYGYTF. CDR3 sequence (DNA): TGCGCCAGCAGCGGAGGACAGGGGGGCGACTATGGCTACACCTTC.